This T cell receptor beta chain originates from a study of graft-versus-host responses after intestinal transplantation. Study in general: As for transplant type, recipients had multivisceral, liver-intestinal, or isolated intestinal grafts. Every recipient had anti-thymocyte globulin induction and around three years of tacrolimus plus steroids.

Clones were sequenced by immunoSEQ multiplex PCR, and TCRdb holds only the in-frame ones, with some missing. The sample carries 95,000 or so clones, 75% to 95% recorded once. The CDR3 runs to 11 residues. V was shortened by 5 bases and J by 2 bases, with 7 bases between the two germline ends. Germline assignment: CDR1 DFQATT and CDR2 SNEGSKA (reference sequence). Comment on this clone: Its antigen is currently unknown.

General study results and limits: GvH clones were identified in recipient marrow, with some first appearing in ileum or blood. With peak circulating GvH clone levels came an association with early post-transplant HvG declines.

The sequencing used PBMCs, collected 450 to 480 days after intestinal transplant. The rearrangement joins TRBV20-1 to TRBJ2-7; perhaps TRBD1 as D (6 bases). The TCR was taken from a human patient who received an intestinal transplant, so some T cells may come from the graft donor. The DNA of the CDR3 is TGCAGTGCTGGACAGACCTACGAGCAGTACTTC. This encodes CSAGQTYEQYF.